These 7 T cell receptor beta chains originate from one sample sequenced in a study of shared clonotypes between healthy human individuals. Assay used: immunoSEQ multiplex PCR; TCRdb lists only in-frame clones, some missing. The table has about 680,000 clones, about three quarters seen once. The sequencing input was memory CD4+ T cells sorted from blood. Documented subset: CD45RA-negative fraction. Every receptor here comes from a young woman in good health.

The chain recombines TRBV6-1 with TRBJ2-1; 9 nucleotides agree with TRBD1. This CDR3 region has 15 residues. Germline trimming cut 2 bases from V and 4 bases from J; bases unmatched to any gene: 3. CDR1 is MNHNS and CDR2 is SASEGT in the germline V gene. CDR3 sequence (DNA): TGTGCCAGCAGTGAATTTGACAGGGGGTACAATGAGCAGTTCTTC. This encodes CASSEFDRGYNEQFF.

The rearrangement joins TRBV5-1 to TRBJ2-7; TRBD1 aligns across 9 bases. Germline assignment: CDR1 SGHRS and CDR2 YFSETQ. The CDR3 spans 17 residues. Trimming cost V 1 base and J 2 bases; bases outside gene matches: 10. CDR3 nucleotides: TGCGCCAGCAGCTTGTCCCGAACTGGGACAGGGACCTACGAGCAGTACTTC. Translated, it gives CASSLSRTGTGTYEQYF.

The CDR3 nucleotides are TGTGCCCTCCAATACAATGAGCAGTTCTTC. The encoded protein is CALQYNEQFF. The rearrangement uses TRBV28 and TRBJ2-1, with D hard to call. With 11 bases removed from V and 4 bases from J, the gap between germline ends came to 6 bases. This CDR3 has 10 residues. Germline V lookup: CDR1 MDHEN, CDR2 SYDVKM.

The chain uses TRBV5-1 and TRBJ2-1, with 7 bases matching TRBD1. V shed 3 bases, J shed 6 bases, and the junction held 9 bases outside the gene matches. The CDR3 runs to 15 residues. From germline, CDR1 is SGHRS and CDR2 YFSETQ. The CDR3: CASSSGTALLNEQFF. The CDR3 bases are TGCGCCAGCAGCTCCGGGACAGCTTTGCTCAATGAGCAGTTCTTC.

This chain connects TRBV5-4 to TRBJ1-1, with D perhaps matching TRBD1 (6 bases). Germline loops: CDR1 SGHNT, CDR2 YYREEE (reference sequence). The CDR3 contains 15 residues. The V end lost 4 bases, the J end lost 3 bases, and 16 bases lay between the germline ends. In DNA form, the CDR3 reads TGTGCCAGCAGCGTGCCCGGGGGCGGGGACACTGAAGCTTTCTTT. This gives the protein CASSVPGGGDTEAFF.

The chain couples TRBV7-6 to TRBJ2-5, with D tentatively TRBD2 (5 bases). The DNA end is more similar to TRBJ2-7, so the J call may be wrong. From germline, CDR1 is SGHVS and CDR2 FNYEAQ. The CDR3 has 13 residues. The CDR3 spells CASSLGPGNEQYF. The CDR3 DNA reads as TGTGCCAGCAGCCTCGGCCCCGGGAACGAGCAGTACTTC.

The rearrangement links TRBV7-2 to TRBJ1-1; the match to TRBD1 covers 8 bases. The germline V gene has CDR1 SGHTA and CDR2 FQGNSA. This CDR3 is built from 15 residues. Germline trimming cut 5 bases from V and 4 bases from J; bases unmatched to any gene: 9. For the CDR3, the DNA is TGTGCCAGCAGCCCCCGCTGGACAGGGACCACTGAAGCTTTCTTT. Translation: CASSPRWTGTTEAFF. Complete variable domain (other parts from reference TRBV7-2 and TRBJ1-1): GAGVSQSPSNKVTEKGKDVELRCDPISGHTALYWYRQSLGQGLEFLIYFQGNSAPDKSGLPSDRFSAERTGGSVSTLTIQRTQQEDSAVYLCASSPRWTGTTEAFFGQGTRLTVV.